Each of the 8 T cell receptor beta chains below was sequenced from the same sample in a study of T-cell memory formation after mild COVID-19. TCRdb redid the calling of the 5' RACE reads with MiXCR, one entry per CDR3 protein. The sample has 200,000 to 300,000 distinct CDR3 sequences, roughly 10% seen once. Material for sequencing was PBMCs or a T cell subset sorted from them (not recorded which). These TCRs come from a man younger than 30 who had mild COVID-19 (a few samples of this study predate the infection). Cell type and time point are not known.

This clonotype was observed many times. The chain joins TRBV7-9 to TRBJ1-1; perhaps TRBD1 as D (5 bases). Germline V gene sequence: CDR1 SEHNR, CDR2 FQNEAQ (reference sequence). The CDR3 is 14 residues long. V lost 8 bases, J lost 2 bases, and 15 bases lay in between. CDR3 amino acids: CASGWGFVNTEAFF. For the CDR3, the DNA is TGTGCCAGCGGTTGGGGGTTCGTCAACACTGAAGCTTTCTTT.

The rearrangement joins TRBV10-3 to TRBJ2-3; 10 bases fit TRBD2. The CDR3 covers 17 residues. The germline V gene has CDR1 ENHRY and CDR2 SYGVKD. Trimming cost V 3 bases and J 5 bases; bases outside gene matches: 11. The CDR3 DNA sequence: TGTGCCATCAGTGATTTCGAGCGGGGGGGCCTCAAAGATACGCAGTATTTT. Translation: CAISDFERGGLKDTQYF.

The rearrangement uses TRBV7-3 and TRBJ1-2; 10 bases are a match to TRBD1. Germline V lookup: CDR1 SGHTA, CDR2 FQGTGA. This CDR3 has 14 residues. Trimming cost V 5 bases and J 6 bases; bases outside gene matches: 6. CDR3 loop: CASSRDRGKHGYTF. Written as DNA, the CDR3 is TGTGCCAGCAGCCGGGACAGGGGAAAACATGGCTACACCTTC.

This clonotype came up a few times. This sequence joins TRBV19 and TRBJ2-2; D ambiguous. Germline values: CDR1 LNHDA, CDR2 SQIVND (reference sequence). Deletions cut 5 bases from V and 4 bases from J, with 8 bases between. The CDR3 is 13 residues long. As DNA, the CDR3 is TGTGCCAGTAGTGATCATTTCACCGGGGAGCTGTTTTTT. This gives the protein CASSDHFTGELFF.

This clonotype was picked up a small number of times. V usage is TRBV6-2 or TRBV6-3 and J usage is TRBJ2-7; D remains unclear. The CDR3 has 10 residues. Germline V lookup: CDR1 MNHEY, CDR2 SVGEGT. Trimming removed 1 base from V and 5 bases from J, with 0 bases in between. The chain's CDR3 is CASSYYEQYV. DNA of the CDR3: TGTGCCAGCAGTTACTACGAGCAGTACGTC.

This rearrangement joins TRBV4-1 to TRBJ1-4; D is unresolved. The length of the CDR3 is 16 residues. V shed 2 bases and J shed 4 bases, with 14 bases lying between them. Germline loops: CDR1 MGHRA, CDR2 YSYEKL. The CDR3 sequence is CASSQRASAGNEKLFF. CDR3 nucleotides: TGCGCCAGCAGCCAAAGGGCCTCGGCGGGTAATGAAAAACTGTTTTTT.

The sample holds a few counts of this clonotype. The chain has TRBV6-2 or TRBV6-3 and TRBJ1-5, with TRBD1 as a possible D gene (6 bases). CDR1 is MNHEY, CDR2 SVGEGT, per germline. V lost 6 bases and J 2 bases, leaving 14 bases between the germline ends. This CDR3 comprises 15 residues. The CDR3 loop is CASRTTGTGNQPQHF. As DNA, the CDR3 is TGTGCCAGCAGGACAACAGGGACCGGCAATCAGCCCCAGCATTTT.

V and J are TRBV2 and TRBJ2-1, with 7 nucleotides matching TRBD1. In germline, CDR1 is SNHLY, CDR2 FYNNEI. This CDR3 contains 13 residues. V gave up 10 bases and J gave up 5 bases; unmatched junction bases: 8. Here the CDR3 DNA reads TGTGCCACCCTCTGGGACAGACACAATGAGCAGTTCTTC. This codes for CATLWDRHNEQFF.